These 18 T cell receptor beta chains came from one sample sequenced in a study of response to subunit inactivated influenza vaccine. A single record per CDR3 protein comes from TCRdb applying MiXCR to the RT-PCR reads. Counted here are about 520,000 distinct CDR3 sequences, 25% occurring once; the ten biggest clones make up approximately 2%. The sample in question was CD4+ T cells sorted from PBMCs, obtained more than 4 days after vaccination. These receptor sequences come from a man aged 50-60 years who received an inactivated influenza vaccine.

The CDR3 coding sequence is TGCAGTGCGAAGCCCCGACTAGCGGGGTTGACCGGGGAGCTGTTTTTT. Protein product: CSAKPRLAGLTGELFF. J is TRBJ2-2 and V is TRBV20-1; TRBD2 matches 11 bases. Germline V CDR1 and CDR2: DFQATT, SNEGSKA (reference sequence). With 6 bases clipped from V and 5 bases from J, the junction kept 11 bases outside the gene matches. CDR3 size: 16 residues.

This clonotype came up a few times. The genes are TRBV7-2 and TRBJ1-2, with no clear D. Germline V gene lookup returns CDR1 SGHTA and CDR2 FQGNSA. Trimming shortened V by 6 bases and J by 7 bases, and 12 bases separated the two germline ends. The CDR3 contains 12 residues. The CDR3 DNA is TGTGCCAGCAGACTTAGCACCCTTGGCTACACCTTC. This sequence encodes CASRLSTLGYTF.

This clonotype showed up just a few times. The V gene is TRBV20-1, the J gene TRBJ2-1; D is perhaps TRBD1 (6 bases). The CDR3 sequence is 12 residues long. Germline values: CDR1 DFQATT, CDR2 SNEGSKA (reference sequence). V lost 6 bases and J 7 bases, leaving 13 bases between the germline ends. CDR3 loop: CSANRAFNEQFF. The CDR3 nucleotides are TGCAGTGCGAACAGGGCTTTTAATGAGCAGTTCTTC.

This clonotype was counted a few times. This sequence joins TRBV20-1 and TRBJ2-2; 11 bases align to TRBD2. From germline, CDR1 is DFQATT and CDR2 SNEGSKA (reference sequence). The junction had 12 bases not matched to a gene; V was cut back by 2 bases and J by 13 bases. The CDR3 is made up of 15 amino acids. CDR3 residues: CSARPSGRPSSGLFF. The CDR3 region has the DNA TGCAGTGCTAGACCTAGCGGGAGGCCCTCATCAGGGCTGTTTTTT.

This clonotype showed up many times. The chain uses TRBV7-8 and TRBJ1-5; no clear D gene. Germline V CDR1 and CDR2: SGHVS, FQNEAQ. The CDR3 runs 15 residues. The V end was cut by 1 base, the J end by 0 bases, with 7 bases between. The CDR3 sequence is CASSLGSGSNQPQHF. The CDR3 DNA is TGTGCCAGCAGCTTAGGGTCAGGTAGCAATCAGCCCCAGCATTTT.

This clonotype has only a few counts. V gene TRBV15 combines with J gene TRBJ2-7; no clear D gene. Per the germline V gene, CDR1 is LNHNV and CDR2 is YYDKDF (reference sequence). This CDR3 is built from 13 residues. Trimming took 0 bases from V and 4 from J, leaving 7 bases between them. For the CDR3, the DNA is TGTGCCACCAGCAGAGATACGGAGTACGAGCAGTACTTC. Protein product: CATSRDTEYEQYF.

Only one count was recorded for this clonotype. The rearrangement joins TRBV18 to TRBJ2-1; D is unclear. Germline V gene lookup returns CDR1 KGHSH and CDR2 LQKENI. Trimming took off 2 bases at V and 1 base at J, with 12 bases between the two ends. The length of the CDR3 is 16 residues. The DNA for the CDR3 is TGTGCCAGCTCACCATCCTCTCCGGGTTCCTACAATGAGCAGTTCTTC. It translates to CASSPSSPGSYNEQFF. Supplemented by reference TRBV18 and TRBJ2-1, the full variable domain reads NAGVMQNPRHLVRRRGQEARLRCSPMKGHSHVYWYRQLPEEGLKFMVYLQKENIIDESGMPKERFSAEFPKEGPSILRIQQVVRGDSAAYFCASSPSSPGSYNEQFFGPGTRLTVL.

CDR3 region: CASSFRRQALTYEQYF. The CDR3 bases are TGTGCCAGCAGCTTTAGACGACAGGCTTTAACCTACGAGCAGTACTTC. The chain has TRBV11-2 and TRBJ2-7, with a possible D match to TRBD1 (6 bases). V lost 3 bases, J lost 2 bases, and 17 bases lay in between. The CDR3 consists of 16 residues. The germline gives CDR1 SGHAT, CDR2 FQNNGV.

This clonotype showed up just a few times. V is TRBV7-2 and J is TRBJ2-3; D is undetermined. Per the germline V gene, CDR1 is SGHTA and CDR2 is FQGNSA. Trimming removed 5 bases from V and 3 bases from J, with 9 bases in between. The CDR3 runs 13 residues. The chain's CDR3 is CASSLDPTDTQYF. CDR3 sequence (DNA): TGTGCCAGCAGCCTGGACCCAACAGATACGCAGTATTTT.

The chain uses TRBV27 and TRBJ2-3; 7 positions agree with TRBD1. The V segment lost 6 bases and the J segment 7 bases; nucleotides outside the gene matches: 10. This CDR3 has 14 residues. Per the germline V gene, CDR1 is MNHEY and CDR2 is SMNVEV (reference sequence). CDR3 sequence: CASRPTGTGYTQYF. The CDR3 DNA reads as TGTGCCAGCAGACCGACAGGGACCGGTTATACGCAGTATTTT.

The table lists this clonotype with a few counts. CDR3 nucleotide sequence: TGCAGCGTTGAACCGGGGACAGGGTACGAGCAGTACTTC. Residues: CSVEPGTGYEQYF. The chain carries TRBV29-1 and TRBJ2-7, with TRBD1 matching 9 bases. This CDR3 spans 13 amino acids. Germline V CDR1 and CDR2: SQVTM, ANQGSEA. V was clipped by 2 bases and J by 4 bases; unmatched bases: 3.

This clonotype was counted between two and nine times. The J gene is TRBJ1-2, the V gene TRBV12-3 or TRBV12-4, with D possibly TRBD1 on 6 matching bases. Trimming cost V 3 bases and J 5 bases, with 13 bases left between them. This CDR3 has 14 residues. The CDR3 DNA follows: TGTGCCAGCAGTTTGAGGGGGTTCGGGTATGGCTACACCTTC. Translation: CASSLRGFGYGYTF.

The chain joins TRBV24-1 to TRBJ1-5; TRBD1 is a possible D gene (5 bases). The CDR3 consists of 13 residues. Trimming took 3 bases from V and 9 from J, leaving 11 bases between them. Germline V gives CDR1 KGHDR, CDR2 SFDVKD. In DNA, the CDR3 is TGTGCCACCAGTGATATTGGAAGGGGGCCCCAGCATTTT. Translated: CATSDIGRGPQHF.

This chain uses TRBV20-1 with TRBJ2-1, with 12 bases that match TRBD1. CDR1 DFQATT and CDR2 SNEGSKA come from the germline V gene (reference sequence). This CDR3 spans 17 amino acids. With 5 bases clipped from V and 3 bases from J, the junction kept 11 bases outside the gene matches. The CDR3 DNA follows: TGCAGTGCTGGGACAGGGGGCGGACTAGCGGACTACAATGAGCAGTTCTTC. This sequence encodes CSAGTGGGLADYNEQFF.

V is TRBV5-1 and J is TRBJ2-6; D not resolved. The germline CDR1 and CDR2 sequences are SGHRS and YFSETQ. V lost 1 base to trimming and J lost 0 bases, with 14 bases between them. This CDR3 has 18 amino acids. The CDR3 nucleotides are TGCGCCAGCAGCTTGTTAGGGTCCCACTCCTCTGGGGCCAACGTCCTGACTTTC. Amino acids: CASSLLGSHSSGANVLTF.

The J gene is TRBJ2-5, the V gene TRBV5-1, with D perhaps matching TRBD1 (5 bases). Between the trimmed V and J ends, which lost 2 bases and 5 bases, there was a span of 10 bases. Germline lookup yields CDR1 SGHRS and CDR2 YFSETQ. The CDR3 has 13 amino acids. CDR3 loop: CASSFGAEETQYF. Here the CDR3 DNA reads TGCGCCAGCAGCTTTGGGGCGGAGGAGACCCAGTACTTC.

The rearrangement uses TRBV12-3 or TRBV12-4 and TRBJ2-3; D remains unclear. The length of the CDR3 is 13 residues. The V end lost 4 bases, the J end lost 0 bases, and 5 bases lay between the germline ends. In DNA form, the CDR3 reads TGTGCCAGCAGTTGGTCTAGCACAGATACGCAGTATTTT. As protein: CASSWSSTDTQYF.

J is TRBJ2-5 and V is TRBV20-1; no reliable D call. CDR1 is DFQATT, CDR2 SNEGSKA, per germline (reference sequence). The CDR3 loop spans 11 amino acids. CDR3 nucleotides: TGCAGCAAGGTCCTTCAAGAGACCCAGTACTTC. Residues: CSKVLQETQYF.